This TCR beta chain was identified during a study of T cell changes during pregnancy in multiple sclerosis. Germline CDR1 and CDR2: SQVTM and ANQGSEA. The CDR3 has 13 residues. The V end lost 2 bases, the J end lost 7 bases, and 14 bases lay between the germline ends. Generated by immunoSEQ multiplex PCR, the TCRdb table keeps only in-frame clones and is missing some. Found here are approximately 40,000 clones, roughly 92% of them singletons; the top ten hold approximately 1.2%. The gene calls are TRBV29-1 and TRBJ1-2; a weak D match, TRBD1 (6 bases). The TCR sequence derives from a female donor with multiple sclerosis, enrolled in a pregnancy study. The sample was peripheral blood. CDR3 sequence (DNA): TGCAGCGTTGAAACCCTCGGGGGGCTTGGCTACACCTTC. The encoded protein is CSVETLGGLGYTF.